The T cell receptor beta chain under discussion was sequenced for a study of T cell changes during pregnancy in multiple sclerosis. The CDR3 has 15 residues if both end residues are counted. The germline V gene encodes CDR1 LNHDA and CDR2 SQIVND (reference sequence). As for this clone: Because the CDR3's place on the DNA is in doubt, the DNA is left out and the CDR3 is given as listed by TCRdb.

Sequencing used immunoSEQ multiplex PCR; TCRdb keeps in-frame clones, though not all of them. The repertoire holds roughly 56,000 clones, with under 95% as singletons. The starting material was CD4+ T cells from peripheral blood mononuclear cells, obtained after pregnancy. The chain links TRBV19 to TRBJ2-7; TRBD1, the table's D call, was not compared with the DNA. The TCR originated in a female donor in good health, enrolled as a control in a pregnancy study. The CDR3 sequence: CASSTSGRATYEQYF.